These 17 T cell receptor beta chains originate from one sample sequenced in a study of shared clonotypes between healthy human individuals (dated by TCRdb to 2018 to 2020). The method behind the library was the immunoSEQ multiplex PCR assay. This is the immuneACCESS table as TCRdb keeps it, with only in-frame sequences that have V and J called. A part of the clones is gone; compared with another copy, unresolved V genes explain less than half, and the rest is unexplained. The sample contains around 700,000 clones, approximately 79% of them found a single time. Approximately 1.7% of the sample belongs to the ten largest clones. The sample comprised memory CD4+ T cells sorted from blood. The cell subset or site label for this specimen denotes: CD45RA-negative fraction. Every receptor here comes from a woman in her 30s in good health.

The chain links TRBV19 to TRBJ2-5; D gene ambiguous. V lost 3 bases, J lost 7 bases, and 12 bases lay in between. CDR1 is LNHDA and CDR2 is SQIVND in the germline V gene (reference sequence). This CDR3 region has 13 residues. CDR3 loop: CASSIWSDGTQYF. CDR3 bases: TGTGCCAGTAGTATTTGGTCAGACGGGACCCAGTACTTC.

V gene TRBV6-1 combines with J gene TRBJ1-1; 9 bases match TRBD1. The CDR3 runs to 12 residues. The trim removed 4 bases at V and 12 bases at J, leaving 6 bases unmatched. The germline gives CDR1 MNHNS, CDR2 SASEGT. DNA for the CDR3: TGTGCCAGCAGTGTCGGACAGGGGATGACTTTCTTT. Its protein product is CASSVGQGMTFF.

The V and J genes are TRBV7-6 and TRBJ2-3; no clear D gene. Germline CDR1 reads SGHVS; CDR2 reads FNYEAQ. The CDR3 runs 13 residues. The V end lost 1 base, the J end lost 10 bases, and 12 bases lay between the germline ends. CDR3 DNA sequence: TGTGCCAGCAGCTTAGTCCAGGTCGGCGCGCAGTATTTT. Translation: CASSLVQVGAQYF. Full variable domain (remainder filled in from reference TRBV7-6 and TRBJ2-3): GAGVSQSPRYKVTKRGQDVALRCDPISGHVSLYWYRQALGQGPEFLTYFNYEAQQDKSGLPNDRFSAERPEGSISTLTIQRTEQRDSAMYRCASSLVQVGAQYFGPGTRLTVL.

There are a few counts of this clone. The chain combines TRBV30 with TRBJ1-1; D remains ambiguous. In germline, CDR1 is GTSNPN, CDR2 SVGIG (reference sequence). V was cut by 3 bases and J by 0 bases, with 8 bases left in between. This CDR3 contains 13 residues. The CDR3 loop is CAWSKTVNTEAFF. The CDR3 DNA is TGTGCCTGGAGCAAAACAGTGAACACTGAAGCTTTCTTT.

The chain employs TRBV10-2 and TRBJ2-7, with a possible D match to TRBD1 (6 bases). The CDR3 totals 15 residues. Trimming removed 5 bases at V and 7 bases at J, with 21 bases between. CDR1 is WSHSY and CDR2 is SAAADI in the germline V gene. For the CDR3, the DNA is TGCGCCAGCAGTAAGAGGACCACAGGGAATTATGAGCAGTACTTC. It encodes CASSKRTTGNYEQYF.

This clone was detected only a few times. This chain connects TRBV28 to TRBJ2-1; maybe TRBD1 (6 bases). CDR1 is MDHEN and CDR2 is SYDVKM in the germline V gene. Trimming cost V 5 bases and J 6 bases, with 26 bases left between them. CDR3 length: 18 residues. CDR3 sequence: CASSHTRTAILTRNEQFF. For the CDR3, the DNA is TGTGCCAGCAGTCACACTCGGACAGCGATTCTGACCCGCAATGAGCAGTTCTTC.

CDR3 protein: CASSGTSFTEAFF. The CDR3 bases are TGTGCCAGCAGCGGGACATCTTTCACTGAAGCTTTCTTT. This chain joins TRBV2 and TRBJ1-1, with D possibly being TRBD1 (6 bases). Trimming pared 6 bases from V and 4 bases from J, leaving 12 bases between. This CDR3 is 13 amino acids long. CDR1 and CDR2 from the germline V gene are SNHLY and FYNNEI.

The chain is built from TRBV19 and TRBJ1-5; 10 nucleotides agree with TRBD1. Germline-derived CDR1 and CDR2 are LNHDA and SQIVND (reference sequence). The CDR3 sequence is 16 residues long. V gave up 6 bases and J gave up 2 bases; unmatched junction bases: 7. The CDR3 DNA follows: TGTGCCAGTAGCCCGAGACAGGGGGCTCGCAATCAGCCCCAGCATTTT. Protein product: CASSPRQGARNQPQHF.

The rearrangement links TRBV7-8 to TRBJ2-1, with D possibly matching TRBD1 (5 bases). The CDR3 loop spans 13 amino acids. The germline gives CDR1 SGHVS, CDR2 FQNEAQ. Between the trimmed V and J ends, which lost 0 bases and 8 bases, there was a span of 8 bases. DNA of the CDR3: TGTGCCAGCAGCTTAGCCGAAGGGGATGAGCAGTTCTTC. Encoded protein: CASSLAEGDEQFF.

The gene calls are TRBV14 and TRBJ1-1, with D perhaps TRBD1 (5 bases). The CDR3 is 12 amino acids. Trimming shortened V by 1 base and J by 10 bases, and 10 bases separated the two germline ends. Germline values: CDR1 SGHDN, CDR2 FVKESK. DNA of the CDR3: TGTGCCAGCAGCCAAGTCCCGCAGGGAGCTTTCTTT. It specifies CASSQVPQGAFF. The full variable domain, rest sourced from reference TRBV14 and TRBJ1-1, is EAGVTQFPSHSVIEKGQTVTLRCDPISGHDNLYWYRRVMGKEIKFLLHFVKESKQDESGMPNNRFLAERTGGTYSTLKVQPAELEDSGVYFCASSQVPQGAFFGQGTRLTVV.

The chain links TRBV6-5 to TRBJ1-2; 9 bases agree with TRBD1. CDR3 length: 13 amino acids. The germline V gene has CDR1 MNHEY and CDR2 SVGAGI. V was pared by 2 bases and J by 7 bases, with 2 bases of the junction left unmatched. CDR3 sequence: CASSYQGQGGYTF. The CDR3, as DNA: TGTGCCAGCAGTTACCAGGGACAGGGTGGCTACACCTTC.

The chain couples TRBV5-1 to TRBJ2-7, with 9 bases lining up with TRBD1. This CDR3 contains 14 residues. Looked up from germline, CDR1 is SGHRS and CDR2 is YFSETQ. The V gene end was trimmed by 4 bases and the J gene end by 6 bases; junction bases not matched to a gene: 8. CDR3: CASSPGTGNLEQYF. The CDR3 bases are TGCGCCAGCAGCCCCGGGACAGGGAACCTCGAGCAGTACTTC.

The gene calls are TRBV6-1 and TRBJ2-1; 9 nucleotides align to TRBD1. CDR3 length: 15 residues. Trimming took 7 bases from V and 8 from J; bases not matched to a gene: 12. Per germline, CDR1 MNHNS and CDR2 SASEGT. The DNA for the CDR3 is TGTGCCAGCACCGCCGGAGGGACAGGGATAGATGAGCAGTTCTTC. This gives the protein CASTAGGTGIDEQFF.

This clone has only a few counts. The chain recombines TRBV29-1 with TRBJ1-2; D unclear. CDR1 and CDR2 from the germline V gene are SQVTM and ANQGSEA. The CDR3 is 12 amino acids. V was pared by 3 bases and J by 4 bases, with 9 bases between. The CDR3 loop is CSVEYSPYGYTF. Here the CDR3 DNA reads TGCAGCGTTGAGTACTCACCCTATGGCTACACCTTC.

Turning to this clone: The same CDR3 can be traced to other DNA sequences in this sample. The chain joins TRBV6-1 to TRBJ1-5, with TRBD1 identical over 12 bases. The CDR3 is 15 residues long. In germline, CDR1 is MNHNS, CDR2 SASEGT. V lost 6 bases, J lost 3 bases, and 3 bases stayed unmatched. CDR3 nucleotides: TGTGCCAGCAGCAAGGGACAGGGGGCCAATCAGCCCCAGCATTTT. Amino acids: CASSKGQGANQPQHF.

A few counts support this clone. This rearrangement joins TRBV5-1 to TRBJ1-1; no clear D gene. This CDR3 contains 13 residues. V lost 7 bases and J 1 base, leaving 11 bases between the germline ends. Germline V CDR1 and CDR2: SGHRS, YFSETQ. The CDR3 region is CASVGSTNTEAFF. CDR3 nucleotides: TGCGCCAGCGTAGGGAGTACGAACACTGAAGCTTTCTTT.

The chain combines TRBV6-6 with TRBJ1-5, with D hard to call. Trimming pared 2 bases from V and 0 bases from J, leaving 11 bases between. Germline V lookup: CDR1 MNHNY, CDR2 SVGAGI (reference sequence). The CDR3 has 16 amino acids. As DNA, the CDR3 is TGTGCCAGCAGTTACAAGGGCGGTATTAGCAATCAGCCCCAGCATTTT. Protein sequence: CASSYKGGISNQPQHF.